This T cell receptor (beta chain) was obtained from a study of blood T cell repertoires in COVID-19 (dated by TCRdb to 2020 to 2021). Study-wide context: The collaborator samples originated in the United States, Italy and Spain and spanned the acute and convalescent phases of COVID-19. The dataset comprised deeply sampled blood TCRbeta repertoires from subjects exposed to, actively infected with, or recovered from COVID-19. Sample metadata almost always included a de-identified subject ID, COVID-19 status, age in years and sex. The samples were drawn from the first 160 participants of the ongoing ImmuneRACE study and from over a thousand subjects provided by 6 global collaborators. The material from the prospective study consisted of cDNA or gDNA derived from T cells, B-cell-depleted T cells, or PBMCs. The repertoires were made available in a free public database intended to serve as a resource for research on the immune response to SARS-CoV-2. Where HLA class I and class II types were available, the types were taken from metadata supplied by the sample provider, not from assay-based typing. What the authors observed across the whole study: The amount of clinical and demographic metadata varied by source and participant and was provided uncurated.

TCRbeta CDR3 regions were amplified from genomic DNA using the immunoSEQ Assay, a bias-controlled multiplex PCR. In the authors' own workflow: Nucleated cell counts per sample were estimated from amplification of reference gene primers within the assay. To quantify the absolute abundance of each unique TCRbeta CDR3 rearrangement, sequence reads were collapsed and filtered. For each sample, productive Simpson clonality was calculated as the square root of Simpson's diversity index across productive rearrangements. TCRdb stores this immuneACCESS table with in-frame sequences only. Part of the clones is absent; in the studies checked, under half of the shortfall reflects unresolved V genes, and no reason is known for the rest. That table furnishes V, J and clone size, whereas the DNA furnished D and trimming. The sample has tens of thousands of clones on record, about 90% of them singletons. The ten largest clones capture less than 4% of the sample.

In the case of this clone: The clone's antigen remains unknown. Per-nucleotide qualities are absent, and no much larger clonotype sits a single base away.

Whole blood was collected in K2EDTA tubes by collaborating institutions according to the institutions' own protocols. For TCRbeta analysis, collaborators shipped samples in one of three forms: frozen whole blood, isolated PBMCs, or DNA extracted from either of those sample types. Unmatched junction bases come to 12, with V trimmed by 4 bases and J by 3 bases. The CDR3 spans 18 residues, from the cysteine through the phenylalanine. Just CDR3 DNA is preserved here, 54 bases in frame from base 1. CDR1 and CDR2 (SGHDN, FVKESK) derive from the germline V gene. Rearrangement joined TRBV14 to TRBJ2-6, with 7 bases in between that match TRBD2. This TCR derives from a human donor in a cohort sampled during active COVID-19. The sample comprised peripheral blood. The CDR3 reads CASSRFVGGLSGANVLTF. At the DNA level, the sequence is TGTGCCAGCAGCCGGTTCGTGGGGGGGTTAAGTGGGGCCAACGTCCTGACTTTC.